These 11 T cell receptor beta chains came from one sample sequenced in a study of cytomegalovirus exposure and HLA in healthy donors. PCR used 60 Vbeta primers and 13 Jbeta primers. The assay was immunoSEQ multiplex PCR, and TCRdb's table has in-frame clones only and misses some. The sample consists of 100,000 or so clones, 75% to 90% of them appearing once. The sample was PBMCs. The origin of the receptors is a young man in good health and CMV-seropositive.

This clone is a singleton in its sample. The chain recombines TRBV5-1 with TRBJ1-1, with 7 nucleotides matching TRBD1. The CDR3 runs 14 residues. Germline V gene lookup returns CDR1 SGHRS and CDR2 YFSETQ. Trimming at V came to 4 bases and at J to 1 base, leaving 4 bases not matched to a gene. The CDR3: CASSGDSSNTEAFF. DNA of the CDR3: TGCGCCAGCAGCGGGGACAGTTCGAACACTGAAGCTTTCTTT.

This chain connects TRBV6-4 to TRBJ1-1; D remains unclear. Per germline, CDR1 MRHNA and CDR2 SNTAGT. V was shortened by 4 bases and J by 5 bases, with 5 bases between the two germline ends. The CDR3 has 11 residues. The CDR3 coding sequence is TGTGCCAGCAGTGCGGGGACTGAAGCTTTCTTT. Protein sequence: CASSAGTEAFF.

This chain joins TRBV29-1 and TRBJ1-1; 7 bases match TRBD1. The CDR3 loop spans 16 amino acids. J gave up 1 base and V 8 bases, and 16 bases lay outside the gene matches. Germline-derived CDR1 and CDR2 are SQVTM and ANQGSEA. The CDR3 DNA reads TGCAGCCCATATATGTGGGGCAGGGGGAGGAACACTGAAGCTTTCTTT. Protein product: CSPYMWGRGRNTEAFF.

This chain connects TRBV4-1 to TRBJ2-5; 10 bases match TRBD2. The DNA end lines up better with TRBJ2-7; the J call may be wrong. Germline assignment: CDR1 MGHRA and CDR2 YSYEKL. The CDR3 contains 15 residues. In DNA form, the CDR3 reads TGCGCCAGCAGCCACCCGGGACTAGCGACTCACGAGCAGTACTTC. It encodes CASSHPGLATHEQYF.

This clone was seen a single time. The CDR3 protein is CASSSSWRNYEQYF. The CDR3 DNA reads TGTGCCAGCAGTTCCTCCTGGAGGAACTACGAGCAGTACTTC. V gene TRBV6-5 combines with J gene TRBJ2-7; TRBD2 might be the D (5 bases). V lost 4 bases, J lost 3 bases, and 13 bases lay in between. Germline V CDR1 and CDR2: MNHEY, SVGAGI. The length of the CDR3 is 14 residues.

This clone was seen just once. V is TRBV5-6 and J is TRBJ1-6; possible D gene TRBD1, 6 bases. The CDR3 sequence is 13 residues long. V lost 3 bases, J lost 6 bases, and 7 bases lay in between. Germline CDR1 reads SGHDT; CDR2 reads YYEEEE. The CDR3 is CASSWGLNSPLHF. The CDR3 bases are TGTGCCAGCAGCTGGGGGCTTAATTCACCCCTCCACTTT.

The sample holds one count of this clone. This chain connects TRBV5-8 to TRBJ2-5, with D uncertain. Germline V gives CDR1 SGHTS, CDR2 YDEGEE. There are 12 residues in the CDR3. V was shortened by 5 bases and J by 5 bases, with 10 bases between the two germline ends. Written as DNA, the CDR3 is TGTGCCAGCAGGGCGGCCTCGGAGACCCAGTACTTC. It specifies CASRAASETQYF.

Regarding this clone: This same CDR3 is encoded by further DNA sequences in the sample. Here the CDR3 reads CASSVAQNTEAFF. CDR3 coding DNA: TGTGCCAGCAGCGTAGCACAGAACACTGAAGCTTTCTTT. This chain connects TRBV9 to TRBJ1-1, with D unresolved. Germline V gene data show CDR1 as SGDLS and CDR2 as YYNGEE. The germline V and J ends were trimmed by 0 bases and 1 base, with 4 bases remaining between them. CDR3 length equals 13 residues. Full variable domain (remainder filled in from reference TRBV9 and TRBJ1-1): DSGVTQTPKHLITATGQRVTLRCSPRSGDLSVYWYQQSLDQGLQFLIQYYNGEERAKGNILERFSAQQFPDLHSELNLSSLELGDSALYFCASSVAQNTEAFFGQGTRLTVV.

This clone was recorded once. The chain links TRBV6-1 to TRBJ1-1, with a weak D call TRBD1 (5 bases). Trimming stripped 3 bases from V and 0 bases from J, with 8 bases between. The CDR3 has 14 residues. Looked up from germline, CDR1 is MNHNS and CDR2 is SASEGT. CDR3 sequence reads: CASSDRALNTEAFF. DNA of the CDR3: TGTGCCAGCAGTGACAGGGCTTTGAACACTGAAGCTTTCTTT.

The chain recombines TRBV15 with TRBJ1-1, with no clear D. Trimming stripped 2 bases from V and 11 bases from J, with 21 bases between. From germline, CDR1 is LNHNV and CDR2 YYDKDF (reference sequence). The CDR3 covers 15 residues. The CDR3 loop is CATSRSKLGGQIAFF. The DNA of the CDR3 is TGTGCCACCAGCAGATCAAAGCTCGGAGGGCAAATCGCTTTCTTT.

This chain joins TRBV19 and TRBJ1-2; D might be TRBD1 (6 bases). Germline V gene sequence: CDR1 LNHDA, CDR2 SQIVND (reference sequence). V gave up 5 bases and J gave up 10 bases, with 20 bases separating them. The CDR3 totals 14 residues. CDR3 sequence (DNA): TGTGCCAGTAGTGGAGGCCGGGACACCGGTGCCTACACCTTC. The encoded protein is CASSGGRDTGAYTF.